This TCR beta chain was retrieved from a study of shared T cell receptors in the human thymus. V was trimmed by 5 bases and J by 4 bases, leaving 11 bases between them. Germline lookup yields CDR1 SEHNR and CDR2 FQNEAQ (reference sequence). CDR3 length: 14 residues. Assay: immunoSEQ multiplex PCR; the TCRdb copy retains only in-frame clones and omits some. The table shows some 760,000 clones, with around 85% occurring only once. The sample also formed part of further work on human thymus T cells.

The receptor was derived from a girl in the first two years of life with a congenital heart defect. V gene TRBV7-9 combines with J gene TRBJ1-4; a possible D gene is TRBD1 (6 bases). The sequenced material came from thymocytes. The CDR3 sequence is CASSPGTLNEKLFF. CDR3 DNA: TGTGCCAGCAGCCCTGGGACACTTAATGAAAAACTGTTTTTT.